A selection of T cell receptor beta chains follows, all from one sample in a study of cytomegalovirus exposure and HLA in healthy donors. Some clones are missing from TCRdb's copy, which holds only in-frame ones; the method was immunoSEQ multiplex PCR. The repertoire includes about 170,000 clones, 70% to 90% of them detected once, and 2% to 3% sits in the top ten. The specimen sequenced was PBMCs. The receptor source for this set is a man aged 25-45 years in good health and CMV-seropositive. Each CDR3 is given with its conserved first and last residue. The D gene is left open where the match is weak. Clone size is not always given. Where it is, it says once, few, many or a class for expanded clones.

CDR3 protein | CDR3 DNA | V gene | clone size | D gene | J gene
CASSRENTEAFF | TGTGCCAGCAGTCGCGAAAACACTGAAGCTTTCTTT | TRBV6-5 | NA | NA | TRBJ1-1
CASSFSTGNGYTF | TGTGCCAGCAGCTTCTCGACAGGGAATGGCTACACCTTC | TRBV5-4 | NA | TRBD1 | TRBJ1-2
CASSPSFRDRDSYNEQFF | TGTGCCAGCTCACCTTCCTTCCGGGACAGGGATTCCTACAATGAGCAGTTCTTC | TRBV18 | NA | TRBD1 | TRBJ2-1
CATAGLAYTDTQYF | TGTGCCACCGCGGGACTAGCGTACACAGATACGCAGTATTTT | TRBV15 | once | TRBD2 | TRBJ2-3
CASRSTDTQYF | TGCGCCAGCAGATCGACAGATACGCAGTATTTT | TRBV5-1 | NA | NA | TRBJ2-3
CSARRSEEQFF | TGCAGTGCTAGACGGAGTGAAGAGCAGTTCTTC | TRBV20-1 | NA | NA | TRBJ2-1
CASSLSREYSYEQYF | TGTGCCAGCAGCTTATCGCGGGAGTACTCCTACGAGCAGTACTTC | TRBV7-9 | NA | TRBD2 | TRBJ2-7
CASRALLAAPDTQYF | TGTGCCAGCCGCGCGTTGCTAGCGGCCCCCGATACGCAGTATTTT | TRBV11-3 | NA | TRBD2 | TRBJ2-3
CASSPGGDWEDTQYF | TGCGCCAGCAGCCCCGGAGGGGACTGGGAAGATACGCAGTATTTT | TRBV5-1 | NA | NA | TRBJ2-3
CAWSKSHHLRAFF | TGTGCCTGGAGTAAAAGCCATCACTTAAGAGCTTTCTTT | TRBV30 | NA | NA | TRBJ1-1
CASSQFRDTSYNEQFF | TGCGCCAGCAGCCAATTCCGGGACACGTCCTACAATGAGCAGTTCTTC | TRBV4-1 | NA | NA | TRBJ2-1
CASSQSGNPSYEQYF | TGTGCCAGCAGTCAGAGCGGGAACCCCTCCTACGAGCAGTACTTC | TRBV7-2 | NA | TRBD2 | TRBJ2-7
CASRPGVLYGYTF | TGTGCCAGCAGACCAGGGGTTCTCTATGGCTACACCTTC | TRBV5-6 | NA | NA | TRBJ1-2
CASSLRRGEDGYTF | TGCGCCAGCAGCCTAAGGAGGGGAGAAGATGGCTACACCTTC | TRBV4-3 | NA | NA | TRBJ1-2
CASTSHNAGGTEAFF | TGTGCCAGCACCTCCCACAACGCGGGAGGGACTGAAGCTTTCTTT | TRBV6-6 | NA | NA | TRBJ1-1
CASSSRGDQPQHF | TGTGCCAGCAGTTCCCGAGGCGATCAGCCCCAGCATTTT | TRBV27 | NA | NA | TRBJ1-5
CASRRTGGIYGYTF | TGTGCCAGCAGACGGACAGGGGGGATCTATGGCTACACCTTC | TRBV27 | NA | TRBD1 | TRBJ1-2
CASSALDNSNEKLFF | TGTGCCAGCAGCGCCCTGGACAACTCTAATGAAAAACTGTTTTTT | TRBV9 | NA | NA | TRBJ1-4
CASSAGLALAGEQFF | TGTGCCAGTAGTGCGGGACTAGCCCTAGCAGGGGAGCAGTTCTTC | TRBV19 | once | TRBD2 | TRBJ2-1
CASSGTGEETQYF | TGTGCCAGCAGTGGGACGGGGGAAGAGACCCAGTACTTC | TRBV25-1 | NA | NA | TRBJ2-5
CASSPHVVNTEAFF | TGTGCCAGCAGCCCACACGTCGTGAACACTGAAGCTTTCTTT | TRBV7-9 | NA | NA | TRBJ1-1
CASSHRTGGLPLEQFF | TGTGCCAGCAGCCATAGGACAGGGGGCCTCCCTTTGGAGCAGTTCTTC | TRBV9 | NA | TRBD1 | TRBJ2-1
CASSLAGTRTQYF | TGTGCCAGCAGCCTGGCCGGGACTAGAACGCAGTATTTT | TRBV9 | NA | TRBD2 | TRBJ2-3
CSGGTDLDTEAFF | TGCAGCGGTGGGACAGACCTGGACACTGAAGCTTTCTTT | TRBV29-1 | NA | TRBD1 | TRBJ1-1
CSVEGSQGSYGYTF | TGCAGCGTTGAAGGCTCACAGGGGAGCTATGGCTACACCTTC | TRBV29-1 | NA | TRBD1 | TRBJ1-2
CASSFSRGYNEQFF | TGCGCCAGCAGCTTTTCCCGGGGCTACAATGAGCAGTTCTTC | TRBV5-1 | NA | NA | TRBJ2-1
CSVGGQSSGANVLTF | TGCAGCGTTGGGGGACAAAGCTCTGGGGCCAACGTCCTGACTTTC | TRBV29-1 | NA | NA | TRBJ2-6